The clone carrying this TCR beta chain was observed at least ten times. The data stem from a study of regulatory T cells in long-lasting Graves disease. The time point: newly diagnosed GD, antithyroid drugs for less than 3 months. Construction of the TCR library relied on RNA isolated from PBMCs. Arm-PCR of CDR3 regions and iRepertoire HTBI primers were the basis on which TCR beta libraries were built. TCRdb fed the multiplex PCR reads into MiXCR, producing one record per CDR3 protein. The data hold fewer than 650,000 distinct CDR3 sequences, with more than 15% observed a single time. The same data also went into a second study, on T cells in Graves' hyperthyroidism and ophthalmopathy.

The specimen comprised peripheral blood mononuclear cells (PBMCs), sampled at new diagnosis, from a patient treated with antithyroid drugs. This receptor was taken from a man younger than 35 with Graves disease.

The CDR3 sequence is CASSWPGGEKLFF. Written as DNA, the CDR3 is TGTGCCAGCAGTTGGCCCGGGGGAGAAAAACTGTTTTTT. The chain has TRBV28 and TRBJ1-4, with D possibly matching TRBD1 (5 bases). This CDR3 has 13 residues. The V end lost 4 bases, the J end lost 8 bases, and 11 bases lay between the germline ends. Looked up from germline, CDR1 is MDHEN and CDR2 is SYDVKM.